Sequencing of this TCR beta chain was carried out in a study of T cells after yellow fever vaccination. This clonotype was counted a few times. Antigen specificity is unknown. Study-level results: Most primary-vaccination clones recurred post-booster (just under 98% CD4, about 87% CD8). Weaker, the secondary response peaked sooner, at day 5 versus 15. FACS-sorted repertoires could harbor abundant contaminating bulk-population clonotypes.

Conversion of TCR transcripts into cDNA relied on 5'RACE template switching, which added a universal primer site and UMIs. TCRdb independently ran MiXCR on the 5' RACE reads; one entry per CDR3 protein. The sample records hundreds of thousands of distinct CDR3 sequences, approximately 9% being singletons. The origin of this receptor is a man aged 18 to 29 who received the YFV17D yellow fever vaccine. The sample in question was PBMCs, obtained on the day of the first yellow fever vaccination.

CDR3 bases: TGTGCCAGCAGCTCCGAAGGATTTAGCAATCAGCCCCAGCATTTT. Translation: CASSSEGFSNQPQHF. The V and J genes are TRBV5-5 and TRBJ1-5; D remains ambiguous. This CDR3 has 15 residues. Germline V gives CDR1 SGHKS, CDR2 YYEKEE (reference sequence). V lost 3 bases to trimming and J lost 0 bases, with 10 bases between them. Using reference TRBV5-5 and TRBJ1-5 for the parts outside the CDR3, the full variable domain is DAGVTQSPTHLIKTRGQQVTLRCSPISGHKSVSWYQQVLGQGPQFIFQYYEKEERGRGNFPDRFSARQFPNYSSELNVNALLLGDSALYLCASSSEGFSNQPQHFGDGTRLSIL.